This TCR beta chain appears in the sequencing data of a study of human T cells and chemical hapten exposure. About the study: The study sensitized with 2% DPC on an approximately 2 cm by approximately 2 cm patch of upper inner arm skin.

One entry per CDR3 protein, called by TCRdb with MiXCR from the RACE reads. This sample has around 300,000 distinct CDR3 sequences; 5.5% to 8% occur once, and the top ten carry approximately 8.9%. Time point defined: patch test 1, 2 weeks after DPC sensitization. This sample's treatment: therapeutic diphenylcyclopropenone sensitization with weekly scalp DPC. The authors extracted total RNA from unfractionated whole blood. With V trimmed by 1 base and J by 0 bases, 2 bases remained unmatched. The CDR3 is 15 residues long. CDR1 and CDR2 (germline): SGHRS, YFSETQ. This chain links TRBV5-1 with TRBJ1-1; 8 nucleotides match TRBD1. The clonotype originates from a woman younger than 30 with alopecia areata. Some clones in this sample may be carry-over from other donors' samples. Material: whole blood, obtained in connection with sensitization to the hapten diphenylcyclopropenone (DPC). CDR3 residues: CASSLSGGLNTEAFF. The CDR3 DNA sequence: TGCGCCAGCAGCTTGTCAGGGGGCCTGAACACTGAAGCTTTCTTT.